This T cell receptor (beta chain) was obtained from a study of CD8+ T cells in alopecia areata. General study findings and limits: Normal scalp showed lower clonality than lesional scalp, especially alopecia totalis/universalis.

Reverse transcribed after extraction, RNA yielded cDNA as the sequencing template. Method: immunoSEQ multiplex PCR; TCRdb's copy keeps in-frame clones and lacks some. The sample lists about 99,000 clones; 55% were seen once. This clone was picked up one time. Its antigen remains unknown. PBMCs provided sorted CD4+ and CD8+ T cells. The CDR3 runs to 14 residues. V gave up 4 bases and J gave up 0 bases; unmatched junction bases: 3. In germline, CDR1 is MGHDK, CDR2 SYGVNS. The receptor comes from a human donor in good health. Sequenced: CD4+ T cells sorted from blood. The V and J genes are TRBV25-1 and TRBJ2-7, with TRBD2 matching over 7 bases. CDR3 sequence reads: CASSAGGSSYEQYF. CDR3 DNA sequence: TGTGCCAGCAGTGCGGGGGGTAGCTCCTACGAGCAGTACTTC.